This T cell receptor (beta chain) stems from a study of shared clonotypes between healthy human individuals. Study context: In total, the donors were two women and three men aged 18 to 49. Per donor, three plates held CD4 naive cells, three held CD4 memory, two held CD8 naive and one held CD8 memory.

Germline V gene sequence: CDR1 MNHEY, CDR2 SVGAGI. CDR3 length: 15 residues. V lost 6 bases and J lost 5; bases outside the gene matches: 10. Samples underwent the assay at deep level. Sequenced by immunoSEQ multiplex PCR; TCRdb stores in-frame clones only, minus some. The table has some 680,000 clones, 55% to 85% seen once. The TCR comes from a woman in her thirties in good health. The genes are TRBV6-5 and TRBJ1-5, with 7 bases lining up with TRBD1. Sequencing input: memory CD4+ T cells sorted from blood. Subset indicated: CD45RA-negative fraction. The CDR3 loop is CASSSGGKTHQPQHF. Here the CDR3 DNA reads TGTGCCAGCAGCTCAGGGGGGAAGACCCATCAGCCCCAGCATTTT.